This TCR beta chain was documented in a study of T cell clonotyping in hematopoietic cell transplantation. Findings of the study overall: Recipient TCR diversity dropped after transplant; expanded clonotypes rose from day 30 to 180. At the given depth, recipient repertoires were over 95% de novo clonotypes. Higher Inverse Simpson Index values in graft donor and pretransplant recipient predicted broader posttransplant TCR diversity.

V gave up 6 bases and J gave up 8 bases; unmatched junction bases: 11. Per germline, CDR1 SNHLY and CDR2 FYNNEI. CDR3 size: 14 residues. Measured with immunoSEQ multiplex PCR; TCRdb has only the in-frame clones, and not every one. The data contain just under 20,000 clones, more than 65% of them singletons. As regards this clone: What it recognizes is unknown.

This chain links TRBV2 with TRBJ2-7, with 9 bases matching TRBD2. The receptor comes from a man between 60 and 75 years old in good health. Some clones in this sample may be carry-over from other donors' samples. The sample was peripheral blood mononuclear cells. The CDR3 DNA reads as TGTGCCAGCAGGAGTAGCGGGGGTCCTATGAAGCAGTACTTC. It is translated as CASRSSGGPMKQYF.